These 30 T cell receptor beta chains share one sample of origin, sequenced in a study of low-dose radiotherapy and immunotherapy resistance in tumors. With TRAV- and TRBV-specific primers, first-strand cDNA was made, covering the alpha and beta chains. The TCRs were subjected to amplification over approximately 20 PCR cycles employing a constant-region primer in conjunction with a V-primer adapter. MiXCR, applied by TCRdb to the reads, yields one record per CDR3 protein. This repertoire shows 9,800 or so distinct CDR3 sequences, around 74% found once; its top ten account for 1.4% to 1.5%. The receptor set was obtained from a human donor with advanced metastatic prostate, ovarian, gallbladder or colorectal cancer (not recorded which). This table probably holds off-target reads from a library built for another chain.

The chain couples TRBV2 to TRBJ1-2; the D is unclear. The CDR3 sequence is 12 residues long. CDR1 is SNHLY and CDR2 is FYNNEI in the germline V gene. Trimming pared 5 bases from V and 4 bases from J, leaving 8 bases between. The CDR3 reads CASSIQSYGYTF. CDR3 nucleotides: TGTGCCAGCAGTATACAGAGCTATGGCTACACCTTC.

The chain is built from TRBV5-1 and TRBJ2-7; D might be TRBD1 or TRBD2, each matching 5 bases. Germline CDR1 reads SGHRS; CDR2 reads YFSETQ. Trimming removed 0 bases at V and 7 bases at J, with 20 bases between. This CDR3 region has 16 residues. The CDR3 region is CASSLAGRDLQGEQYF. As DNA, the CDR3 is TGCGCCAGCAGCTTGGCGGGTAGGGACCTCCAAGGGGAGCAGTACTTC.

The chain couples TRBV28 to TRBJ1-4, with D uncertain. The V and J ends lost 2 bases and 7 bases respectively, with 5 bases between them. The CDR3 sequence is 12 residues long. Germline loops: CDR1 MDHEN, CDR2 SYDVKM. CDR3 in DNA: TGTGCCAGCAGTTTAATTGGTGAAAAACTGTTTTTT. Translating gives CASSLIGEKLFF.

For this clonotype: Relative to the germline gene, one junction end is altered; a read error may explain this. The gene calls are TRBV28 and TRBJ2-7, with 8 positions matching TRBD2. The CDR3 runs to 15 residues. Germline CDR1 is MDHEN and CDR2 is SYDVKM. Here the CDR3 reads CASSSLAEGSHEQYF. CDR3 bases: TGTGCCAGCAGTTCACTAGCGGAAGGCTCCCACGAGCAGTACTTC.

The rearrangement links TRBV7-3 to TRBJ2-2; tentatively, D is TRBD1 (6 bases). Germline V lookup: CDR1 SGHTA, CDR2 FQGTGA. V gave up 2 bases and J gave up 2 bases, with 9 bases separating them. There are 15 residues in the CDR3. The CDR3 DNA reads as TGTGCCAGCAGCTTACGAGGGGGAAACACCGGGGAGCTGTTTTTT. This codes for CASSLRGGNTGELFF.

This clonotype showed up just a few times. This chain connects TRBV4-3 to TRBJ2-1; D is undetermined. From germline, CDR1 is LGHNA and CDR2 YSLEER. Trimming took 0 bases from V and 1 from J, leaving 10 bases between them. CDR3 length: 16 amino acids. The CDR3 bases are TGCGCCAGCAGCCAAGAGGGCCGGAGTTCCTACAATGAGCAGTTCTTC. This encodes CASSQEGRSSYNEQFF.

CDR3 nucleotides: TGTGCCAGCAGCTTAGGAGCCTACGAGCAGTACTTC. Its protein is CASSLGAYEQYF. The gene calls are TRBV13 and TRBJ2-7; D is undetermined. The CDR3 is 12 amino acids. CDR1 and CDR2 (germline): PRHDT, FYEKMQ (reference sequence). Trimming removed 0 bases at V and 2 bases at J, with 2 bases between.

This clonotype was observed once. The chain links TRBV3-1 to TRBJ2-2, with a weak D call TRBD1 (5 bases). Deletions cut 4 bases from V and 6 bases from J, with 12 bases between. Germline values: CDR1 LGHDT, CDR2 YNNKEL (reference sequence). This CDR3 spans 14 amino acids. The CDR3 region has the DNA TGTGCCAGCAGCCCCTTTCAAGGGGCCGGGGAGCTGTTTTTT. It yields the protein CASSPFQGAGELFF.

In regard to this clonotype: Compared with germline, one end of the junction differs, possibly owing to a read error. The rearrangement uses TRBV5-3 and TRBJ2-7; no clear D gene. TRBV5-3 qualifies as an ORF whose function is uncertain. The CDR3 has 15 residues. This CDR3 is CASSFLAHETYEQYF. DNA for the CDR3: TGTGCCAGCAGCTTTTTGGCACATGAAACCTACGAGCAGTACTTC.

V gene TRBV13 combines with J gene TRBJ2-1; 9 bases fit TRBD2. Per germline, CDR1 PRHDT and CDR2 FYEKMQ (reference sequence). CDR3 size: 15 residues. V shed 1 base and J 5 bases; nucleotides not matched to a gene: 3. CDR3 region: CASSLEIAGDNEQFF. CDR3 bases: TGTGCCAGCAGCTTAGAGATAGCGGGAGACAATGAGCAGTTCTTC.

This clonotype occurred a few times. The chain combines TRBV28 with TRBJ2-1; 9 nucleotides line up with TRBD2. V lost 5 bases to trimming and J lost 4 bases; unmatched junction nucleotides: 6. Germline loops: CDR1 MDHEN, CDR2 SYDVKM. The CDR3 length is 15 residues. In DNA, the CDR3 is TGTGCCAGCAGTCCCTTAGCGGGAGCTTACAATGAGCAGTTCTTC. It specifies CASSPLAGAYNEQFF.

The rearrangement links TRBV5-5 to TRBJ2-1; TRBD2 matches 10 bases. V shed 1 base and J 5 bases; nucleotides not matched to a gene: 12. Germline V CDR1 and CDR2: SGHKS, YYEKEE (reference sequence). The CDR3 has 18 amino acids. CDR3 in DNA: TGTGCCAGCAGCTTGCGTGAGCGGGAGGGCCAAGAGAACAATGAGCAGTTCTTC. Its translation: CASSLREREGQENNEQFF. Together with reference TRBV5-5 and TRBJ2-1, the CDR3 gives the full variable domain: DAGVTQSPTHLIKTRGQQVTLRCSPISGHKSVSWYQQVLGQGPQFIFQYYEKEERGRGNFPDRFSARQFPNYSSELNVNALLLGDSALYLCASSLREREGQENNEQFFGPGTRLTVL.

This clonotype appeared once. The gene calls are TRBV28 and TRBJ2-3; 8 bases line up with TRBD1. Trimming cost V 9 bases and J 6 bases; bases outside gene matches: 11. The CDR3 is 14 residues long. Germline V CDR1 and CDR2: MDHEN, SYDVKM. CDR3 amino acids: CASNGQGEGDTQYF. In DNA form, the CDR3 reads TGTGCCAGTAATGGACAGGGCGAAGGGGATACGCAGTATTTT.

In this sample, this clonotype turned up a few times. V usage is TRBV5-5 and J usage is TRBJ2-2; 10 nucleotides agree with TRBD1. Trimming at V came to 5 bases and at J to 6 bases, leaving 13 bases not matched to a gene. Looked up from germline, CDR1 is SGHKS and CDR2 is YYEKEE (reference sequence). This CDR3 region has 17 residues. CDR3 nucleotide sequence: TGTGCCAGCAGTCTTGCAATGGGACAGGGGATCGCCGGGGAGCTGTTTTTT. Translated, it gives CASSLAMGQGIAGELFF.

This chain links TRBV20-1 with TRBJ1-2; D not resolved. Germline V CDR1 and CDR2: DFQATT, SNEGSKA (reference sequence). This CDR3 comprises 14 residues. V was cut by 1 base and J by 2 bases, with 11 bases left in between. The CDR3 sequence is CSARGVHTNYGYTF. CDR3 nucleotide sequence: TGCAGTGCTAGAGGCGTCCACACGAACTATGGCTACACCTTC.

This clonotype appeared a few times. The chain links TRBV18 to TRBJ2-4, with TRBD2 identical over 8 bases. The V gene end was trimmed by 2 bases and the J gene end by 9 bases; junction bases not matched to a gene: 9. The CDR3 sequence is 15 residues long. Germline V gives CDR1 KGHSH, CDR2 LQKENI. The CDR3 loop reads CASSPNAGRAGIQYF. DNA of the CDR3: TGTGCCAGCTCACCAAATGCCGGGAGGGCTGGCATTCAGTACTTC.

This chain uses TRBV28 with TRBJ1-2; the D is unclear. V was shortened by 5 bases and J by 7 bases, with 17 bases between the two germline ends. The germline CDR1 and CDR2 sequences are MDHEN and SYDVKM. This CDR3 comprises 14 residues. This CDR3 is CASSPPARGSGYTF. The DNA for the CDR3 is TGTGCCAGCAGTCCCCCCGCCCGAGGTAGTGGCTACACCTTC.

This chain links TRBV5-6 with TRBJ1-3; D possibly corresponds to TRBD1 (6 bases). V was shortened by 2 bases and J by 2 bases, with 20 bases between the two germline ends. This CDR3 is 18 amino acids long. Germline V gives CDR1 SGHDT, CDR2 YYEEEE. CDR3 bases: TGTGCCAGCAGCTTCCTCGCGTCGGGGGCGCAGGCTGGAAACACCATATATTTT. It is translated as CASSFLASGAQAGNTIYF.

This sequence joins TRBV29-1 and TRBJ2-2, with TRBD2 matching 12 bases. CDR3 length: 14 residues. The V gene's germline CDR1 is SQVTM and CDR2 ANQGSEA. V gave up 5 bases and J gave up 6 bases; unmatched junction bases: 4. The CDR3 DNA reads TGCAGCGTTCTGACTAGCGGGAGCGCCGGGGAGCTGTTTTTT. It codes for CSVLTSGSAGELFF.

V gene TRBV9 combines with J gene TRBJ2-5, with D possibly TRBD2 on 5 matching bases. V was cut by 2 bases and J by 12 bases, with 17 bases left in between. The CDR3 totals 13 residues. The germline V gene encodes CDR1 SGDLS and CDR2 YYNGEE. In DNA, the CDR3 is TGTGCCAGCAGCGTGGGCGAAGGACGGACTGAGTACTTC. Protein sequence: CASSVGEGRTEYF.

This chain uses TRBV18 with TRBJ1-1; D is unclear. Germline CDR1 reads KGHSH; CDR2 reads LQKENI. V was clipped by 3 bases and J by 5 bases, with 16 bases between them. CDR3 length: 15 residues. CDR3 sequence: CASSPKLDRKTEAFF. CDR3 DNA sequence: TGTGCCAGCTCACCGAAGCTAGATAGGAAGACTGAAGCTTTCTTT.

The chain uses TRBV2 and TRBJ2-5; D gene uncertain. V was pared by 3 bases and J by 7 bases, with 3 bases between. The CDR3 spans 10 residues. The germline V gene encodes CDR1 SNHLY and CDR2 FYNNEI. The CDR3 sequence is CASSDVTQYF. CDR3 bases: TGTGCCAGCAGTGACGTGACCCAGTACTTC.

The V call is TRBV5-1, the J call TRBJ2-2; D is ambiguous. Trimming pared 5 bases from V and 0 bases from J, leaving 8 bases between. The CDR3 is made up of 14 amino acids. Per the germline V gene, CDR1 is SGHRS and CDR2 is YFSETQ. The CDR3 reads CASRQSPNTGELFF. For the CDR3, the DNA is TGCGCCAGCAGGCAGAGTCCGAACACCGGGGAGCTGTTTTTT.

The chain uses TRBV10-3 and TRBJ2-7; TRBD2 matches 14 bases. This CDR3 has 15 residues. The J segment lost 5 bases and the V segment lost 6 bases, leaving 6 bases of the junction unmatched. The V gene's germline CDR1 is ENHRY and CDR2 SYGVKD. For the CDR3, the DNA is TGTGCCATCAGGACTAGCGGGAGGGCCATGCACGAGCAGTACTTC. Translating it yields CAIRTSGRAMHEQYF.

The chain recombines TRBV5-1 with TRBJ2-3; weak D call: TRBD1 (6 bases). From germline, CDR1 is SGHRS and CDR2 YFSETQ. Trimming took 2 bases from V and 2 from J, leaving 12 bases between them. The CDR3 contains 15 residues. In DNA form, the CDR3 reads TGCGCCAGCAGCTTACAGGGTCTGGACACAGATACGCAGTATTTT. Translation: CASSLQGLDTDTQYF. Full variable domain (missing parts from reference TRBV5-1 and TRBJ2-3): KAGVTQTPRYLIKTRGQQVTLSCSPISGHRSVSWYQQTPGQGLQFLFEYFSETQRNKGNFPGRFSGRQFSNSRSEMNVSTLELGDSALYLCASSLQGLDTDTQYFGPGTRLTVL.

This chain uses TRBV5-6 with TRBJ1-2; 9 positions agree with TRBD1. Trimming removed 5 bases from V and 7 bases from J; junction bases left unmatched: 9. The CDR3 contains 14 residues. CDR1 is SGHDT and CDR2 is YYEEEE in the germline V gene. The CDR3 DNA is TGTGCCAGCAGTCCGGGACAGGGTATTGCTGGCTACACCTTC. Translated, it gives CASSPGQGIAGYTF.

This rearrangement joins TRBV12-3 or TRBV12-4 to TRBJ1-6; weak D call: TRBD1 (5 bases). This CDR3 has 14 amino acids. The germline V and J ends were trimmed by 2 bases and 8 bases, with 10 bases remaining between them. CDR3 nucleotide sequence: TGTGCCAGCAGTTTACTCGAGGGGCATTCACCCCTCCACTTT. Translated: CASSLLEGHSPLHF.

This CDR3 reads CASSASGQANYGYTF. In nucleotides, the CDR3 is TGTGCCAGCAGCGCTTCGGGACAGGCTAACTATGGCTACACCTTC. The chain employs TRBV9 and TRBJ1-2; 8 bases align to TRBD1. There are 15 residues in the CDR3. J gave up 0 bases and V 3 bases, and 4 bases lay outside the gene matches. Looked up from germline, CDR1 is SGDLS and CDR2 is YYNGEE.

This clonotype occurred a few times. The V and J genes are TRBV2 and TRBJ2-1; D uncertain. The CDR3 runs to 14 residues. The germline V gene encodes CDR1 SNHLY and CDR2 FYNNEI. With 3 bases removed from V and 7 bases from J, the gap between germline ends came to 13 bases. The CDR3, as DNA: TGTGCCAGCAGTGACGACCTCGTATCGAATGAGCAGTTCTTC. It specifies CASSDDLVSNEQFF.

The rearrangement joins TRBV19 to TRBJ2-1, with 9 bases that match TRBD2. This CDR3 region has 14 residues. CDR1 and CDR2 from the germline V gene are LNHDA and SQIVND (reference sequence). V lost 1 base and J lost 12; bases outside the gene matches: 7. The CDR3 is CASSIVSTSGSQFF. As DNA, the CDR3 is TGTGCCAGTAGTATAGTCTCGACTAGCGGTTCGCAGTTCTTC.